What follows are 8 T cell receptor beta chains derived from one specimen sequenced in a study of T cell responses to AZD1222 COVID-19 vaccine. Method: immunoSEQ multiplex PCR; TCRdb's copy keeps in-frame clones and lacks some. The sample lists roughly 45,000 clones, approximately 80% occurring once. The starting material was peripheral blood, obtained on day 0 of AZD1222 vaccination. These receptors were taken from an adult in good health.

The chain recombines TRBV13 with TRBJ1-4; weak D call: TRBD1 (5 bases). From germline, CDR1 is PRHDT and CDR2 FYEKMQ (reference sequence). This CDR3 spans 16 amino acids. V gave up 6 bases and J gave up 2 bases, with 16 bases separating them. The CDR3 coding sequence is TGTGCCAGCAGGAGACACGCGGGGGGTACTAATGAAAAACTGTTTTTT. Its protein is CASRRHAGGTNEKLFF.

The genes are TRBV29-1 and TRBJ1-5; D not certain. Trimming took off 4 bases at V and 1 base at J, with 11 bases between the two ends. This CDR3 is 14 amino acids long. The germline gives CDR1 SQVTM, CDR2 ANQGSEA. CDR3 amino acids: CSVAMGGSNQPQHF. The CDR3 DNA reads TGCAGCGTTGCGATGGGAGGCAGCAATCAGCCCCAGCATTTT.

Here the CDR3 reads CASSLGTGADTEAFF. The CDR3 region has the DNA TGTGCCAGCAGTCTCGGGACAGGGGCCGACACTGAAGCTTTCTTT. The chain employs TRBV6-5 and TRBJ1-1; 10 nucleotides match TRBD1. The CDR3 sequence is 15 residues long. Germline V gene sequence: CDR1 MNHEY, CDR2 SVGAGI. The ends lost 5 bases at V and 3 bases at J; junction bases unmatched: 6.

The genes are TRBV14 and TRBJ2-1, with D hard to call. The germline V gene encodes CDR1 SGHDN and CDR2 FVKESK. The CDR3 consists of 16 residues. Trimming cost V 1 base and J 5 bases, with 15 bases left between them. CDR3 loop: CASSQVPVLRNNEQFF. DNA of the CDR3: TGTGCCAGCAGCCAAGTTCCGGTCCTCCGGAACAATGAGCAGTTCTTC.

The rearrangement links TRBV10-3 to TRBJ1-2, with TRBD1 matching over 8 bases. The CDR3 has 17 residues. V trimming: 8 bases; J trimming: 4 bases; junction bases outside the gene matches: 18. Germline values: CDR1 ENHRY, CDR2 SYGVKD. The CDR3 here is CAIPGPLGQGVRYGYTF. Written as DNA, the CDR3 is TGTGCCATCCCGGGCCCACTAGGACAGGGAGTGCGCTATGGCTACACCTTC.

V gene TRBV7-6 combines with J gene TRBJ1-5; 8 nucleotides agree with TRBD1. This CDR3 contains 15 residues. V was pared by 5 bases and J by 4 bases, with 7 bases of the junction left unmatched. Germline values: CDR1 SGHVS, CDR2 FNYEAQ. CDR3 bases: TGTGCCAGCAGCCCCGGGACAGGCCGGAATCAGCCCCAGCATTTT. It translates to CASSPGTGRNQPQHF.

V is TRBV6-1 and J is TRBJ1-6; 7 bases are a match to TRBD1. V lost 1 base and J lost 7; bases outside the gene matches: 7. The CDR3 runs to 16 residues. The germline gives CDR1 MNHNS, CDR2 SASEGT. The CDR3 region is CASSEEGAFLNSPLHF. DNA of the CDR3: TGTGCCAGCAGTGAAGAGGGGGCGTTCCTAAATTCACCCCTCCACTTT.

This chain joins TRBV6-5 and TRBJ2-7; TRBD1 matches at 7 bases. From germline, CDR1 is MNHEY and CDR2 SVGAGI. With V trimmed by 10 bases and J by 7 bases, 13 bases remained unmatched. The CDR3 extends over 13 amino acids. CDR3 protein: CATRGQGRLEQYF. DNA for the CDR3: TGTGCCACTAGGGGGCAGGGGAGATTGGAGCAGTACTTC.